This note documents a single TCR beta chain sequence. As yet, its antigen is unknown. The sample belongs to a study of shared clonotypes between healthy human individuals. The study's findings and limits: Four donors had around 5% of their naive CD4 clonotypes in common. Non-shared clonotypes were found to have lower generation probabilities than the clonotypes that were shared by all four of the sorted-subset donors.

Method: immunoSEQ multiplex PCR; TCRdb's copy keeps in-frame clones and lacks some. Here the sample spans about 2.4 million clones, more than 90% being singletons. The sequencing input was naive CD4+ T cells sorted from blood. Subset: CD45RA+ positively selected. This clonotype was obtained from a man younger than 35 in good health.

CDR3 sequence (DNA): TGTGCCAGCAGCCAGAGGACAGTCCCTAATGAAAAACTGTTTTTT. Its protein product is CASSQRTVPNEKLFF. This rearrangement joins TRBV11-2 to TRBJ1-4; D is possibly TRBD1 (6 bases). Trimming cost V 5 bases and J 3 bases, with 13 bases left between them. The CDR3 consists of 15 residues. CDR1 SGHAT and CDR2 FQNNGV come from the germline V gene.